This T cell receptor beta chain was documented in a study of low-dose radiotherapy and immunotherapy resistance in tumors. Overall study context: The 200 mg/m2 dose of intravenous cyclophosphamide was given every two weeks, one day before radiation and immunotherapy.

This CDR3 comprises 15 residues. V dropped 5 bases and J dropped 7; count of bases not matched to a gene: 8. Germline CDR1 is LGHNA and CDR2 is YNFKEQ. Primers used for first-strand cDNA, a TRAV- and TRBV-specific set, covered both alpha and beta chains. Using a constant-region primer together with a V-primer adapter, TCRs were subjected to about 20 PCR cycles of amplification. TCRdb reanalysed the reads using MiXCR and keeps one entry per CDR3 protein. The table lists almost 45,000 distinct CDR3 sequences, less than 30% of them singletons. The time point here: after trial treatment. Treatment meaning: LDRT plus nivolumab, ipilimumab, low-dose cyclophosphamide and aspirin (RACIN trial). Donors were administered nivolumab, ipilimumab, aspirin and low-dose cyclophosphamide, together with low-dose radiotherapy. This clonotype qualifies as medium-sized.

The sample in question was PBMCs, obtained after low-dose radiotherapy plus immunotherapy. This sequence joins TRBV4-2 and TRBJ2-1; 10 bases align to TRBD1. The source is a male donor with prostate cancer. The CDR3 loop is CASSAGQGSENEQFF. The CDR3 DNA reads TGTGCCAGCAGCGCGGGACAGGGGAGTGAGAATGAGCAGTTCTTC.